Following are 18 T cell receptor beta chains from one sample sequenced in a study of CD8+ T cells in alopecia areata. cDNA reverse transcribed from extracted RNA served as the sequencing template. Here immunoSEQ multiplex PCR was the method, and the copy in TCRdb shows in-frame clones only, minus some. The sample yields 85,000 to 110,000 clones, 55% seen once. Material: CD4+ T cells sorted from blood. The receptors derive from a human donor in good health.

The chain couples TRBV7-8 to TRBJ1-4; D may be TRBD1 (5 bases). Trimming removed 5 bases from V and 0 bases from J, with 10 bases in between. The CDR3 is 15 amino acids. From germline, CDR1 is SGHVS and CDR2 FQNEAQ. The DNA for the CDR3 is TGTGCCAGCAGCCGAAGGGGCACAACTAATGAAAAACTGTTTTTT. This encodes CASSRRGTTNEKLFF.

The V gene is TRBV5-6, the J gene TRBJ2-5; D is unclear. From germline, CDR1 is SGHDT and CDR2 YYEEEE. V shed 1 base and J shed 4 bases, with 5 bases lying between them. The CDR3 totals 12 residues. The CDR3 bases are TGTGCCAGCAGCTTGCTAGGAGAGACCCAGTACTTC. Protein product: CASSLLGETQYF.

This clone was found a few times. The DNA of the CDR3 is TGTGCCTGGAGTGGTAATTTGGGGACCGGGATTAACACCGGGGAGCTGTTTTTT. It is translated as CAWSGNLGTGINTGELFF. V and J are TRBV30 and TRBJ2-2; D could derive from TRBD1 or TRBD2 (5 bases each). The germline V and J ends were trimmed by 1 base and 2 bases, with 20 bases remaining between them. Germline CDR1 and CDR2: GTSNPN and SVGIG (reference sequence). This CDR3 comprises 18 residues.

This clone was recorded a few times. V usage is TRBV5-1 and J usage is TRBJ2-1; TRBD2 is a possible D gene (5 bases). There are 13 residues in the CDR3. With 2 bases removed from V and 6 bases from J, the gap between germline ends came to 9 bases. Germline CDR1 reads SGHRS; CDR2 reads YFSETQ. CDR3 DNA sequence: TGCGCCAGCAGCTTATCCGGACTCAATGAGCAGTTCTTC. The encoded protein is CASSLSGLNEQFF.

Remarks on this clone: A far more abundant clone sits one base away, making this likely a read error. The chain employs TRBV7-3 and TRBJ1-2; 7 bases agree with TRBD1. J gave up 2 bases and V 4 bases, and 13 bases lay outside the gene matches. The CDR3 has 17 residues. Germline values: CDR1 SGHTA, CDR2 FQGTGA. CDR3 DNA sequence: TGTGCCAGCAGCTCTGGATACGTGACAGGGCCCAACTATGGCTACACCTTC. This translates into CASSSGYVTGPNYGYTF.

This clone is deemed medium-sized. The chain couples TRBV7-2 to TRBJ2-5; no definite D call. Deletions cut 2 bases from V and 5 bases from J, with 9 bases between. The germline V gene has CDR1 SGHTA and CDR2 FQGNSA. CDR3 size: 13 residues. The CDR3 DNA is TGTGCCAGCAGCTTAAGCAGGACGGAGACCCAGTACTTC. This gives the protein CASSLSRTETQYF.

The V call is TRBV5-1, the J call TRBJ1-2; 7 bases match TRBD1. After removal of 2 bases from V and 8 bases from J, the junction contained 12 bases not matched to a gene. Germline V gene lookup returns CDR1 SGHRS and CDR2 YFSETQ. The CDR3 runs to 15 residues. DNA of the CDR3: TGCGCCAGCAGCTTCCGCGCCGACAGGGTGGGCGGCTACACCTTC. Translation: CASSFRADRVGGYTF.

Concerning this clone itself: A much larger clone lies one base from this, so it may be a read error. CDR3 sequence: CASSAHNEQFF. The CDR3 DNA reads TGTGCCAGCAGCGCCCACAATGAGCAGTTCTTC. The chain recombines TRBV9 with TRBJ2-1, with D unresolved. Germline values: CDR1 SGDLS, CDR2 YYNGEE. This CDR3 contains 11 residues. Trimming took off 3 bases at V and 5 bases at J, with 3 bases between the two ends.

At least ten counts were recorded for this clone. The same CDR3 can be traced to other DNA sequences in this sample. The chain combines TRBV28 with TRBJ2-7, with D unclear. Germline CDR1 and CDR2: MDHEN and SYDVKM. The CDR3 totals 11 residues. V dropped 2 bases and J dropped 4 bases, with 3 bases sitting between them. The CDR3 DNA sequence: TGTGCCAGCAGTTTAACATACGAGCAGTACTTC. Translating it yields CASSLTYEQYF. The full variable domain, rest sourced from reference TRBV28 and TRBJ2-7, is DVKVTQSSRYLVKRTGEKVFLECVQDMDHENMFWYRQDPGLGLRLIYFSYDVKMKEKGDIPEGYSVSREKKERFSLILESASTNQTSMYLCASSLTYEQYFGPGTRLTVT.

This chain uses TRBV5-1 with TRBJ2-7, with 11 bases lining up with TRBD1. The germline V gene has CDR1 SGHRS and CDR2 YFSETQ. Trimming at V came to 2 bases and at J to 3 bases, leaving 4 bases not matched to a gene. CDR3 length: 15 residues. The CDR3 nucleotides are TGCGCCAGCAGCTTACCGGGACAGGGGGGCTACGAGCAGTACTTC. Its protein is CASSLPGQGGYEQYF. The variable domain in full, with the rest retrieved from reference TRBV5-1 and TRBJ2-7, is KAGVTQTPRYLIKTRGQQVTLSCSPISGHRSVSWYQQTPGQGLQFLFEYFSETQRNKGNFPGRFSGRQFSNSRSEMNVSTLELGDSALYLCASSLPGQGGYEQYFGPGTRLTVT.

The chain carries TRBV28 and TRBJ2-3, with 7 nucleotides matching TRBD2. The CDR3 has 15 amino acids. With V trimmed by 5 bases and J by 3 bases, 8 bases remained unmatched. The germline gives CDR1 MDHEN, CDR2 SYDVKM. The CDR3 loop is CASSPGGRRTDTQYF. CDR3 nucleotide sequence: TGTGCCAGCAGTCCCGGGGGGAGACGGACAGATACGCAGTATTTT.

The chain has TRBV6-6 and TRBJ1-2; D unclear. This CDR3 contains 12 residues. Germline-derived CDR1 and CDR2 are MNHNY and SVGAGI (reference sequence). Deletions cut 0 bases from V and 8 bases from J, with 7 bases between. CDR3 DNA: TGTGCCAGCAGTTACTCCTCGGGGGGCTACACCTTC. Translating gives CASSYSSGGYTF.

The V and J genes are TRBV30 and TRBJ1-6; a weak D match, TRBD1 (5 bases). Trimming took off 4 bases at V and 0 bases at J, with 19 bases between the two ends. Germline assignment: CDR1 GTSNPN and CDR2 SVGIG (reference sequence). The CDR3 contains 18 residues. The CDR3 region has the DNA TGTGCCTGGAAGAGATGGGACGGTCGAAGCTCCTATAATTCACCCCTCCACTTT. This translates into CAWKRWDGRSSYNSPLHF.

This CDR3 is CASSLVREETQYF. CDR3 DNA: TGTGCCAGCAGCTTAGTTAGAGAAGAGACCCAGTACTTC. V is TRBV7-6 and J is TRBJ2-5; D not resolved. Trimming left V 1 base short and J 3 bases short, with 6 bases between. Germline V gives CDR1 SGHVS, CDR2 FNYEAQ. This CDR3 has 13 amino acids.

The rearrangement links TRBV30 to TRBJ1-2, with D perhaps TRBD1 (5 bases). Germline V gene lookup returns CDR1 GTSNPN and CDR2 SVGIG (reference sequence). The ends were cut back, 1 base at V and 4 bases at J, with 10 bases in the middle. The CDR3 covers 13 residues. CDR3 in DNA: TGTGCCTGGAGTGGACAGCTCCTCTATGGCTACACCTTC. This translates into CAWSGQLLYGYTF.

J is TRBJ2-5 and V is TRBV30; a possible D gene is TRBD2 (6 bases). This CDR3 spans 13 amino acids. In germline, CDR1 is GTSNPN, CDR2 SVGIG (reference sequence). The V end was cut by 4 bases, the J end by 5 bases, with 14 bases between. The CDR3 DNA follows: TGTGCCTGGACGACTAGTCAACGGGAGACCCAGTACTTC. This gives the protein CAWTTSQRETQYF.

This chain connects TRBV5-1 to TRBJ1-3; D is uncertain. The CDR3 has 13 residues. Trimming stripped 5 bases from V and 3 bases from J, with 9 bases between. Germline CDR1 reads SGHRS; CDR2 reads YFSETQ. The CDR3 here is CASRELVGNTIYF. CDR3 in DNA: TGCGCCAGCAGGGAGTTAGTTGGAAACACCATATATTTT. The whole variable domain, filled in from reference TRBV5-1 and TRBJ1-3, reads KAGVTQTPRYLIKTRGQQVTLSCSPISGHRSVSWYQQTPGQGLQFLFEYFSETQRNKGNFPGRFSGRQFSNSRSEMNVSTLELGDSALYLCASRELVGNTIYFGEGSWLTVV.

The chain recombines TRBV29-1 with TRBJ2-7; D may match TRBD1 or TRBD2 (7 bases each). Per the germline V gene, CDR1 is SQVTM and CDR2 is ANQGSEA. V gave up 4 bases and J gave up 3 bases, with 10 bases separating them. The CDR3 runs to 12 residues. CDR3 protein: CSVARGGYEQYF. In DNA form, the CDR3 reads TGCAGCGTTGCCAGGGGGGGCTACGAGCAGTACTTC.